The 14 T cell receptor beta chains below all came from one sample that was sequenced in a study of cytomegalovirus exposure and HLA in healthy donors. The PCR made use of 60 Vbeta and 13 Jbeta primers. Assay used: immunoSEQ multiplex PCR; TCRdb lists only in-frame clones, some missing. The table has about 130,000 clones, approximately 80% seen once. The sequenced sample was PBMCs. These receptors all come from a boy aged 2-15 years in good health and CMV-seronegative.

V is TRBV4-1 and J is TRBJ2-3, with D perhaps TRBD2 (6 bases). Germline V gene data show CDR1 as MGHRA and CDR2 as YSYEKL. V dropped 3 bases and J dropped 3 bases, with 7 bases sitting between them. The CDR3 has 13 amino acids. The CDR3 bases are TGCGCCAGCAGCCAGGAGGGGACAGATACGCAGTATTTT. Amino acids: CASSQEGTDTQYF.

This rearrangement joins TRBV7-9 to TRBJ2-3; tentatively, D is TRBD2 (5 bases). The V gene's germline CDR1 is SEHNR and CDR2 FQNEAQ (reference sequence). The CDR3 sequence is 15 residues long. V shed 4 bases and J shed 0 bases, with 11 bases lying between them. CDR3 nucleotide sequence: TGTGCCAGCAGCTCAAGGGAGATTAGCACAGATACGCAGTATTTT. As protein: CASSSREISTDTQYF.

The J gene is TRBJ1-1, the V gene TRBV6-6; no definite D call. The length of the CDR3 is 12 residues. Trimming removed 8 bases at V and 6 bases at J, with 13 bases between. Germline V lookup: CDR1 MNHNY, CDR2 SVGAGI (reference sequence). The CDR3 sequence: CASGWGVPEAFF. CDR3 sequence (DNA): TGTGCCAGCGGTTGGGGAGTTCCTGAAGCTTTCTTT.

This clone occurred once. The chain couples TRBV5-4 to TRBJ2-7, with D perhaps matching TRBD1 (6 bases). This CDR3 is built from 13 residues. V was cut by 3 bases and J by 4 bases, with 11 bases left in between. The germline V gene has CDR1 SGHNT and CDR2 YYREEE (reference sequence). The CDR3, as DNA: TGTGCCAGCAGCTCAGACAGGACTTACGAGCAGTACTTC. Translated: CASSSDRTYEQYF.

The gene calls are TRBV7-2 and TRBJ2-1; 10 nucleotides align to TRBD2. The length of the CDR3 is 15 residues. Germline V gene lookup returns CDR1 SGHTA and CDR2 FQGNSA. With V trimmed by 1 base and J by 10 bases, 7 bases remained unmatched. The CDR3 DNA reads TGTGCCAGCAGCTTAGTAGCGGGAGGTCCCCACGAGCAGTTCTTC. It is translated as CASSLVAGGPHEQFF.

This chain joins TRBV19 and TRBJ2-1, with 9 bases aligning to TRBD2. This CDR3 region has 16 residues. Germline CDR1 and CDR2: LNHDA and SQIVND (reference sequence). V was clipped by 6 bases and J by 2 bases; unmatched bases: 8. CDR3 bases: TGTGCCAGTAGCCCGACTAGCGGATTTCCCTACAATGAGCAGTTCTTC. This gives the protein CASSPTSGFPYNEQFF.

The chain carries TRBV27 and TRBJ1-4, with D perhaps matching TRBD1 (5 bases). V lost 8 bases and J lost 8, with 12 bases in between. CDR3 length equals 12 residues. CDR1 MNHEY and CDR2 SMNVEV come from the germline V gene (reference sequence). CDR3: CASGRVNEKLFF. For the CDR3, the DNA is TGTGCCAGCGGCAGGGTGAACGAAAAACTGTTTTTT.

The chain has TRBV5-1 and TRBJ2-1, with D unresolved. CDR3 length: 19 residues. Germline V CDR1 and CDR2: SGHRS, YFSETQ. V lost 5 bases, J lost 8 bases, and 32 bases lay in between. The CDR3 DNA follows: TGCGCCAGCAGGGAGCCGCACCCCACGGTTAGGCACGATACGGATGAGCAGTTCTTC. Amino acid sequence: CASREPHPTVRHDTDEQFF. The full variable domain, completed using reference TRBV5-1 and TRBJ2-1, is KAGVTQTPRYLIKTRGQQVTLSCSPISGHRSVSWYQQTPGQGLQFLFEYFSETQRNKGNFPGRFSGRQFSNSRSEMNVSTLELGDSALYLCASREPHPTVRHDTDEQFFGPGTRLTVL.

This sequence joins TRBV5-6 and TRBJ2-3, with TRBD2 matching over 9 bases. This CDR3 comprises 18 residues. Per the germline V gene, CDR1 is SGHDT and CDR2 is YYEEEE. The V and J ends lost 1 base and 0 bases, in that order; junction bases with no gene match: 9. CDR3 protein: CASSLPGGGAFSTDTQYF. The CDR3 coding sequence is TGTGCCAGCAGCTTGCCCGGCGGGGGGGCGTTTAGCACAGATACGCAGTATTTT.

The chain joins TRBV29-1 to TRBJ1-2; D not certain. Looked up from germline, CDR1 is SQVTM and CDR2 is ANQGSEA. Trimming removed 3 bases from V and 3 bases from J, with 8 bases in between. CDR3 length equals 12 residues. CDR3 in DNA: TGCAGCGTTGACGAGGACTACTATGGCTACACCTTC. Amino acids: CSVDEDYYGYTF.

This chain uses TRBV10-3 with TRBJ2-7; 7 positions agree with TRBD2. Per germline, CDR1 ENHRY and CDR2 SYGVKD. The CDR3 extends over 13 amino acids. The J segment lost 7 bases and the V segment lost 4 bases, leaving 7 bases of the junction unmatched. The CDR3 spells CAISGGRAEEQYV. The CDR3 DNA reads TGTGCCATCAGTGGTGGGAGGGCGGAGGAGCAGTACGTC.

The rearrangement joins TRBV10-3 to TRBJ2-5, with 9 bases matching TRBD1. CDR1 ENHRY and CDR2 SYGVKD come from the germline V gene. CDR3 size: 15 residues. Trimming at V came to 3 bases and at J to 3 bases, leaving 5 bases not matched to a gene. CDR3 bases: TGTGCCATCAGTGAAGGTGGGACAGGGAAAGAGACCCAGTACTTC. Amino acid sequence: CAISEGGTGKETQYF.

The CDR3 sequence is CASTSGIEAVTGELFF. In nucleotides, the CDR3 is TGTGCCAGCACCAGCGGAATAGAAGCGGTCACCGGGGAGCTGTTTTTT. The chain has TRBV9 and TRBJ2-2; D is possibly TRBD2 (5 bases). CDR3 length: 16 residues. The germline V and J ends were trimmed by 6 bases and 4 bases, with 19 bases remaining between them. Germline assignment: CDR1 SGDLS and CDR2 YYNGEE.

The chain uses TRBV5-1 and TRBJ2-2; TRBD1 aligns across 7 bases. Germline trimming cut 0 bases from V and 1 base from J; bases unmatched to any gene: 0. Germline V gene lookup returns CDR1 SGHRS and CDR2 YFSETQ. The CDR3 loop spans 15 amino acids. The CDR3 DNA sequence: TGCGCCAGCAGCTTGGGACAGGGGAACACCGGGGAGCTGTTTTTT. This encodes CASSLGQGNTGELFF.